What follows are 3 T cell receptor beta chains derived from one specimen sequenced in a study of OX40 agonist ivuxolimab in advanced cancers. This table comes from immunoSEQ multiplex PCR, and its TCRdb copy is limited to in-frame clones, with some not included. The table lists fewer than 55,000 clones, 80% to 85% of them singletons. Material: CD4+ or CD8+ T cells sorted from blood, obtained in a trial of the OX40 agonist ivuxolimab. Receptors originate from an adult with an advanced solid tumor such as melanoma, head and neck, liver or kidney cancer.

The V and J genes are TRBV4-3 and TRBJ2-7; D unclear. The length of the CDR3 is 13 residues. Germline V gives CDR1 LGHNA, CDR2 YSLEER. V lost 0 bases, J lost 2 bases, and 5 bases lay in between. The DNA of the CDR3 is TGCGCCAGCAGCCAAGACTTGGCCTACGAGCAGTACTTC. Translating gives CASSQDLAYEQYF.

The J gene is TRBJ2-7, the V gene TRBV18, with D possibly called TRBD1 or TRBD2 (5 bases each). The germline V gene encodes CDR1 KGHSH and CDR2 LQKENI. This CDR3 contains 15 residues. V was trimmed by 3 bases and J by 9 bases, leaving 21 bases between them. Here the CDR3 reads CASSPYRDGTTVQYF. The CDR3 DNA reads TGTGCCAGCTCACCGTACCGGGACGGGACGACCGTGCAGTACTTC.

The sample holds a few counts of this clone. The V gene is TRBV15, the J gene TRBJ2-7, with 7 bases matching TRBD2. Unmatched junction bases numbered 6, after V lost 3 bases and J lost 7 bases. The CDR3 has 13 amino acids. Per the germline V gene, CDR1 is LNHNV and CDR2 is YYDKDF (reference sequence). This CDR3 is CATSRGGAQEQYF. The CDR3 DNA reads TGTGCCACCAGCAGGGGAGGGGCGCAGGAGCAGTACTTC.